These 28 T cell receptor beta chains came from one sample sequenced in a study of cytotoxic CD8 clonotypes in ibrutinib-treated CLL. Profiled with immunoSEQ multiplex PCR; TCRdb holds only in-frame clones, not every one. The table records some 150,000 clones, 79% of them present only once. Sequenced here: PBMCs, sampled after 12 months of ibrutinib treatment. These receptors all come from a human donor with chronic lymphocytic leukemia.

DNA for the CDR3: TGTGCCAGCAGCCAAGATCGAGGGGGCAACTATGGCTACACCTTC. Translation gives CASSQDRGGNYGYTF. The chain uses TRBV4-2 and TRBJ1-2; TRBD1 matches at 7 bases. V dropped 0 bases and J dropped 2; count of bases not matched to a gene: 3. Germline-derived CDR1 and CDR2 are LGHNA and YNFKEQ. The CDR3 runs to 15 residues.

This rearrangement joins TRBV10-2 to TRBJ1-1; a possible D gene is TRBD1 (6 bases). Germline assignment: CDR1 WSHSY and CDR2 SAAADI. There are 13 residues in the CDR3. Trimming took off 6 bases at V and 4 bases at J, with 12 bases between the two ends. CDR3 DNA sequence: TGCGCCAGCAGGTTGGGCAGGGGCACTGAAGCTTTCTTT. Its protein is CASRLGRGTEAFF.

In this sample, this clone turned up once. The chain links TRBV30 to TRBJ2-3; 14 bases line up with TRBD2. This CDR3 is built from 18 residues. Germline assignment: CDR1 GTSNPN and CDR2 SVGIG (reference sequence). J lost 3 bases, V lost 1 base, and 9 bases had no gene match. Here the CDR3 reads CAWSEGLTSGRVTDTQYF. For the CDR3, the DNA is TGTGCCTGGAGTGAGGGGTTGACTAGCGGGAGGGTTACAGATACGCAGTATTTT.

This chain joins TRBV14 and TRBJ1-3; D is unclear. This CDR3 spans 14 amino acids. Germline lookup yields CDR1 SGHDN and CDR2 FVKESK. The V end was cut by 4 bases, the J end by 0 bases, with 7 bases between. CDR3 nucleotide sequence: TGTGCCAGCAGCCGGAGCCTCTCTGGAAACACCATATATTTT. It is translated as CASSRSLSGNTIYF.

The V and J genes are TRBV7-2 and TRBJ1-3, with 8 bases lining up with TRBD1. The junction had 11 bases not matched to a gene; V was cut back by 5 bases and J by 8 bases. Germline V gene data show CDR1 as SGHTA and CDR2 as FQGNSA. The CDR3 runs 15 residues. CDR3 coding DNA: TGTGCCAGCAGCAAGGGGGGCAGGGGGCAAGACACCATATATTTT. This sequence encodes CASSKGGRGQDTIYF.

The J gene is TRBJ2-7, the V gene TRBV7-3; 7 positions match TRBD1. The V segment lost 1 base and the J segment 2 bases; nucleotides outside the gene matches: 14. The germline gives CDR1 SGHTA, CDR2 FQGTGA. The CDR3 runs to 18 residues. The CDR3 region is CASSLRHQGEFLPYEQYF. The CDR3 region has the DNA TGTGCCAGCAGCTTAAGGCACCAGGGGGAATTCTTGCCCTACGAGCAGTACTTC.

The chain employs TRBV7-8 and TRBJ2-1; TRBD2 agrees at 13 bases. J lost 7 bases, V lost 5 bases, and 5 bases had no gene match. CDR3 length: 15 residues. Germline V gene sequence: CDR1 SGHVS, CDR2 FQNEAQ. CDR3 sequence (DNA): TGTGCCAGCAGCCAAGGACTAGCGGGAGTTAATGAGCAGTTCTTC. Encoded protein: CASSQGLAGVNEQFF. The whole variable domain, remainder taken from reference TRBV7-8 and TRBJ2-1, is GAGVSQSPRYKVAKRGQDVALRCDPISGHVSLFWYQQALGQGPEFLTYFQNEAQLDKSGLPSDRFFAERPEGSVSTLKIQRTQQEDSAVYLCASSQGLAGVNEQFFGPGTRLTVL.

V is TRBV18 and J is TRBJ1-1; the D gene is possibly TRBD1 (6 bases). This CDR3 spans 14 amino acids. The ends were cut back, 3 bases at V and 4 bases at J, with 12 bases in the middle. The germline CDR1 and CDR2 sequences are KGHSH and LQKENI. The CDR3 DNA reads as TGTGCCAGCTCACCTGCGAAGGGGGGCACTGAAGCTTTCTTT. Protein sequence: CASSPAKGGTEAFF.

The sample holds a few counts of this clone. J is TRBJ2-1 and V is TRBV30, with 7 nucleotides matching TRBD2. This CDR3 has 17 amino acids. After removal of 1 base from V and 4 bases from J, the junction contained 13 bases not matched to a gene. In germline, CDR1 is GTSNPN, CDR2 SVGIG (reference sequence). The CDR3 DNA reads TGTGCCTGGAGTGGGCTATATCTAGCGGAACGTTACAATGAGCAGTTCTTC. The encoded protein is CAWSGLYLAERYNEQFF.

The CDR3 DNA reads TGCGCCAGCAACAGATGGTTGGCGGGAGTGGGGAACGAGCAGTACTTC. Protein sequence: CASNRWLAGVGNEQYF. V gene TRBV5-1 combines with J gene TRBJ2-7; 7 bases align to TRBD2. Germline assignment: CDR1 SGHRS and CDR2 YFSETQ. This CDR3 is built from 16 residues. After removal of 6 bases from V and 5 bases from J, the junction contained 17 bases not matched to a gene.

The CDR3 spells CASSVDGYQTYGYTF. DNA for the CDR3: TGTGCCAGCAGCGTAGATGGTTATCAGACCTATGGCTACACCTTC. The rearrangement uses TRBV9 and TRBJ1-2; D gene uncertain. This CDR3 spans 15 amino acids. CDR1 SGDLS and CDR2 YYNGEE come from the germline V gene. V gave up 0 bases and J gave up 4 bases, with 13 bases separating them.

This chain uses TRBV7-8 with TRBJ2-7; D not certain. Per germline, CDR1 SGHVS and CDR2 FQNEAQ. The length of the CDR3 is 14 residues. The ends were cut back, 5 bases at V and 6 bases at J, with 17 bases in the middle. The CDR3: CASSPDRWVGEQYF. Here the CDR3 DNA reads TGTGCCAGCAGCCCCGACCGGTGGGTGGGCGAGCAGTACTTC. Full variable domain (rest looked up from reference TRBV7-8 and TRBJ2-7): GAGVSQSPRYKVAKRGQDVALRCDPISGHVSLFWYQQALGQGPEFLTYFQNEAQLDKSGLPSDRFFAERPEGSVSTLKIQRTQQEDSAVYLCASSPDRWVGEQYFGPGTRLTVT.

The chain links TRBV10-3 to TRBJ2-3; 10 nucleotides agree with TRBD2. This CDR3 has 17 residues. J gave up 6 bases and V 6 bases, and 15 bases lay outside the gene matches. Per the germline V gene, CDR1 is ENHRY and CDR2 is SYGVKD. CDR3 DNA: TGTGCCATCAGGCGGACTAGCGGAGGAGGGATGTGGGATACGCAGTATTTT. Translated: CAIRRTSGGGMWDTQYF.

This clone was seen once. The rearrangement joins TRBV15 to TRBJ2-7; D might be TRBD1 (6 bases). Trimming removed 0 bases at V and 7 bases at J, with 10 bases between. Germline V lookup: CDR1 LNHNV, CDR2 YYDKDF (reference sequence). The length of the CDR3 is 13 residues. The CDR3 loop is CATSRERQGEQYF. CDR3 sequence (DNA): TGTGCCACCAGCAGAGAGAGGCAGGGGGAGCAGTACTTC.

The J gene is TRBJ2-2, the V gene TRBV7-2, with 10 nucleotides matching TRBD2. The CDR3 spans 19 residues. Germline CDR1 is SGHTA and CDR2 is FQGNSA. With 1 base clipped from V and 4 bases from J, the junction kept 12 bases outside the gene matches. The CDR3 coding sequence is TGTGCCAGCAGCTTAGACCCTAACCTAGCGGGAGCAAGCACCGGGGAGCTGTTTTTT. It encodes CASSLDPNLAGASTGELFF. Full variable domain (rest looked up from reference TRBV7-2 and TRBJ2-2): GAGVSQSPSNKVTEKGKDVELRCDPISGHTALYWYRQSLGQGLEFLIYFQGNSAPDKSGLPSDRFSAERTGGSVSTLTIQRTQQEDSAVYLCASSLDPNLAGASTGELFFGEGSRLTVL.

The chain employs TRBV27 and TRBJ2-1; D may be TRBD1 or TRBD2 (6 bases each). The germline V gene encodes CDR1 MNHEY and CDR2 SMNVEV (reference sequence). Trimming left V 1 base short and J 8 bases short, with 15 bases between. CDR3 size: 15 residues. The CDR3 reads CASSLYGGRSDEQFF. CDR3 DNA: TGTGCCAGCAGTTTATACGGGGGCCGAAGTGATGAGCAGTTCTTC.

The rearrangement links TRBV15 to TRBJ1-2; 8 positions agree with TRBD1. V dropped 2 bases and J dropped 6; count of bases not matched to a gene: 14. The CDR3 has 17 residues. Germline-derived CDR1 and CDR2 are LNHNV and YYDKDF (reference sequence). The chain's CDR3 is CATSRQLRAGGADGYTF. The CDR3 nucleotides are TGTGCCACCAGCAGACAATTACGTGCAGGGGGCGCAGATGGCTACACCTTC.

The rearrangement joins TRBV5-4 to TRBJ2-7; 7 bases are a match to TRBD1. Germline V CDR1 and CDR2: SGHNT, YYREEE (reference sequence). The CDR3 covers 15 residues. V was clipped by 4 bases and J by 3 bases; unmatched bases: 10. DNA for the CDR3: TGTGCCAGCAGCCCGCCGGGACAGATTATCTACGAGCAGTACTTC. Its translation is CASSPPGQIIYEQYF.

The chain links TRBV28 to TRBJ2-7; 12 positions agree with TRBD2. J gave up 0 bases and V 5 bases, and 5 bases lay outside the gene matches. This CDR3 comprises 16 residues. The germline CDR1 and CDR2 sequences are MDHEN and SYDVKM. CDR3: CASSPLLAGGSYEQYF. The CDR3 coding sequence is TGTGCCAGCAGTCCTTTACTAGCGGGAGGCTCCTACGAGCAGTACTTC.

The chain carries TRBV10-3 and TRBJ2-1; 9 nucleotides align to TRBD2. CDR3 size: 18 residues. J gave up 1 base and V 6 bases, and 13 bases lay outside the gene matches. From germline, CDR1 is ENHRY and CDR2 SYGVKD. The CDR3, as DNA: TGTGCCATCAGAGAGACAGGGAGGACTAGCGTGTCCTACAATGAGCAGTTCTTC. Protein: CAIRETGRTSVSYNEQFF.

This rearrangement joins TRBV11-1 to TRBJ1-1; maybe TRBD1 (5 bases). This CDR3 region has 15 residues. The germline V and J ends were trimmed by 2 bases and 3 bases, with 13 bases remaining between them. The germline CDR1 and CDR2 sequences are SGHAT and FQDESV (reference sequence). The CDR3 loop reads CASSLSGIGDTEAFF. The CDR3 DNA reads TGTGCCAGCAGCTTATCGGGAATAGGGGACACTGAAGCTTTCTTT.

This clone was counted between two and nine times. J is TRBJ2-6 and V is TRBV4-3, with 11 bases lining up with TRBD2. This CDR3 has 18 amino acids. The V gene's germline CDR1 is LGHNA and CDR2 YSLEER. Germline trimming cut 0 bases from V and 0 bases from J; bases unmatched to any gene: 1. The CDR3 loop reads CASSQDGLAGSGANVLTF. DNA of the CDR3: TGCGCCAGCAGCCAAGATGGACTAGCGGGCTCTGGGGCCAACGTCCTGACTTTC.

This clone has just one count. This chain links TRBV10-3 with TRBJ1-1; possibly TRBD1 for D (5 bases). Trimming took off 10 bases at V and 3 bases at J, with 27 bases between the two ends. Germline CDR1 and CDR2: ENHRY and SYGVKD. The length of the CDR3 is 17 residues. The CDR3 is CATRASTRGYVDTEAFF. CDR3 bases: TGTGCCACCCGGGCGTCAACAAGGGGTTATGTGGACACTGAAGCTTTCTTT.

CDR3 sequence (DNA): TGTGCCAGCAAGATAGGGTGGGACGGGGAGCTGTTTTTT. Encoded protein: CASKIGWDGELFF. The chain combines TRBV6-5 with TRBJ2-2; D is unresolved. Germline assignment: CDR1 MNHEY and CDR2 SVGAGI. V was shortened by 7 bases and J by 7 bases, with 13 bases between the two germline ends. CDR3 length: 13 amino acids.

This chain links TRBV4-2 with TRBJ1-2, with TRBD1 matching over 7 bases. Germline CDR1 LGHNA, CDR2 YNFKEQ. There are 13 residues in the CDR3. Trimming removed 6 bases from V and 3 bases from J; junction bases left unmatched: 4. The DNA for the CDR3 is TGTGCCAGCAGACGTGACAGGGACTATGGCTACACCTTC. It is translated as CASRRDRDYGYTF.

In this sample, this clone turned up once. This chain links TRBV30 with TRBJ2-1, with 7 bases identical to TRBD1. CDR3 size: 14 residues. Germline CDR1 and CDR2: GTSNPN and SVGIG (reference sequence). Trimming cost V 5 bases and J 3 bases; bases outside gene matches: 7. The CDR3 DNA reads as TGTGCCTGGTGTGCGACAGGGTACTACAATGAGCAGTTCTTC. Protein sequence: CAWCATGYYNEQFF.

V usage is TRBV30 and J usage is TRBJ1-2; TRBD1 matches 7 bases. The germline V gene encodes CDR1 GTSNPN and CDR2 SVGIG (reference sequence). The CDR3 covers 19 residues. Trimming removed 5 bases from V and 0 bases from J; junction bases left unmatched: 21. The CDR3 coding sequence is TGTGCCTGGCCAGTCGATGTTTACAGGGGAATCCCCACTAACTATGGCTACACCTTC. This translates into CAWPVDVYRGIPTNYGYTF.

By share, this clone ranks as medium-sized. The chain is built from TRBV7-2 and TRBJ2-7; TRBD2 matches at 8 bases. CDR1 and CDR2 (germline): SGHTA, FQGNSA. This CDR3 is built from 14 residues. After removal of 4 bases from V and 2 bases from J, the junction contained 4 bases not matched to a gene. The CDR3, as DNA: TGTGCCAGCAGCTCCATAGCGGGGACCTACGAGCAGTACTTC. Protein sequence: CASSSIAGTYEQYF.